The 18 T cell receptor beta chains below all came from one sample that was sequenced in a study of blood T cell repertoires in COVID-19. Here immunoSEQ multiplex PCR was the method, and the copy in TCRdb shows in-frame clones only, minus some. This repertoire shows around 100,000 clones, 85% to 95% found once; its top ten account for approximately 2.3%. Material for sequencing was peripheral blood. The receptors were sampled from a human donor with active COVID-19. The donor label of this sample is uncertain.

The rearrangement joins TRBV28 to TRBJ1-4; D is ambiguous. Trimming stripped 6 bases from V and 8 bases from J, with 7 bases between. There are 11 residues in the CDR3. CDR1 is MDHEN and CDR2 is SYDVKM in the germline V gene. The CDR3 region is CASREREKLFF. The CDR3 coding sequence is TGTGCCAGCAGGGAGAGGGAAAAACTGTTTTTT.

V gene TRBV11-2 combines with J gene TRBJ2-1; 11 bases are a match to TRBD2. The germline V gene has CDR1 SGHAT and CDR2 FQNNGV. V shed 3 bases and J 0 bases; nucleotides not matched to a gene: 4. The CDR3 consists of 17 residues. The CDR3 region is CASSFFSGGDSYNEQFF. In DNA, the CDR3 is TGTGCCAGCAGCTTCTTTAGCGGGGGGGACTCCTACAATGAGCAGTTCTTC.

The rearrangement uses TRBV6-1 and TRBJ2-5; 12 nucleotides agree with TRBD2. V was clipped by 4 bases and J by 4 bases; unmatched bases: 16. Germline-derived CDR1 and CDR2 are MNHNS and SASEGT. CDR3 length: 19 amino acids. Written as DNA, the CDR3 is TGTGCCAGCAGTGCTCCTAGCGGGGGGGCAACAGGAGGGTTAGAGACCCAGTACTTC. It codes for CASSAPSGGATGGLETQYF.

CDR3 sequence (DNA): TGTGCCAGCAGTTCCCTCCCCTCGTACGAGCAGTACTTC. This sequence encodes CASSSLPSYEQYF. J is TRBJ2-7 and V is TRBV6-5; no clear D. V lost 4 bases to trimming and J lost 4 bases, with 11 bases between them. This CDR3 is built from 13 residues. The germline V gene has CDR1 MNHEY and CDR2 SVGAGI.

CDR3 DNA sequence: TGTGCCAGTAGTATTCGAGCGAACACCGGGGAGCTGTTTTTT. Its translation: CASSIRANTGELFF. The chain employs TRBV19 and TRBJ2-2; D remains ambiguous. The CDR3 contains 14 residues. Between the trimmed V and J ends, which lost 3 bases and 0 bases, there was a span of 5 bases. The V gene's germline CDR1 is LNHDA and CDR2 SQIVND (reference sequence).

This sequence joins TRBV9 and TRBJ2-1, with 10 bases aligning to TRBD1. V lost 3 bases to trimming and J lost 6 bases; unmatched junction nucleotides: 6. The CDR3 length is 15 residues. Germline V gene lookup returns CDR1 SGDLS and CDR2 YYNGEE. The CDR3 nucleotides read TGTGCCAGCAGCGCCTGGACAGGGGGGGCCAATGAGCAGTTCTTC. Encoded protein: CASSAWTGGANEQFF.

This chain joins TRBV28 and TRBJ2-1; TRBD1 aligns across 9 bases. Germline CDR1 reads MDHEN; CDR2 reads SYDVKM. J lost 4 bases, V lost 4 bases, and 8 bases had no gene match. The CDR3 length is 16 residues. DNA for the CDR3: TGTGCCAGCAGTTCCTTACCGGGACAGGGTTACAATGAGCAGTTCTTC. Residues: CASSSLPGQGYNEQFF. The whole variable domain, filled in from reference TRBV28 and TRBJ2-1, reads DVKVTQSSRYLVKRTGEKVFLECVQDMDHENMFWYRQDPGLGLRLIYFSYDVKMKEKGDIPEGYSVSREKKERFSLILESASTNQTSMYLCASSSLPGQGYNEQFFGPGTRLTVL.

This clone was seen only once. The chain joins TRBV9 to TRBJ1-4; 8 bases are a match to TRBD1. Trimming cost V 0 bases and J 5 bases; bases outside gene matches: 3. Per germline, CDR1 SGDLS and CDR2 YYNGEE. This CDR3 spans 15 amino acids. The DNA of the CDR3 is TGTGCCAGCAGCGTAGTCGGGACAGGCAATGAAAAACTGTTTTTT. Protein sequence: CASSVVGTGNEKLFF.

The chain is built from TRBV7-9 and TRBJ2-5; D possibly corresponds to TRBD2 (5 bases). CDR3 length: 13 residues. Trimming removed 6 bases at V and 4 bases at J, with 12 bases between. CDR1 SEHNR and CDR2 FQNEAQ come from the germline V gene (reference sequence). CDR3 in amino acids: CASRTGVAETQYF. The CDR3 nucleotides are TGTGCCAGCAGGACCGGGGTCGCAGAGACCCAGTACTTC. Drawing the rest from reference TRBV7-9 and TRBJ2-5, the complete variable domain is DTGVSQNPRHKITKRGQNVTFRCDPISEHNRLYWYRQTLGQGPEFLTYFQNEAQLEKSRLLSDRFSAERPKGSFSTLEIQRTEQGDSAMYLCASRTGVAETQYFGPGTRLLVL.

The genes are TRBV7-8 and TRBJ1-2, with TRBD1 matching over 10 bases. After removal of 1 base from V and 4 bases from J, the junction contained 15 bases not matched to a gene. Germline lookup yields CDR1 SGHVS and CDR2 FQNEAQ. This CDR3 is 19 amino acids long. The CDR3: CASSLVRPNGTGVIYGYTF. CDR3 DNA: TGTGCCAGCAGCTTAGTTAGGCCAAACGGGACAGGGGTTATCTATGGCTACACCTTC.

The chain has TRBV5-4 and TRBJ1-6, with D perhaps TRBD1 (5 bases). CDR1 and CDR2 from the germline V gene are SGHNT and YYREEE (reference sequence). The CDR3 runs 14 residues. Trimming removed 4 bases at V and 13 bases at J, with 18 bases between. This CDR3 is CASSEEPLRAPLHF. The CDR3 DNA reads as TGTGCCAGCAGCGAGGAACCACTCAGGGCCCCCCTCCACTTT.

This clone was counted a single time. This chain uses TRBV21-1 with TRBJ2-7; the table gives TRBD1 as D, unverified against the DNA. TRBV21-1 is labeled a pseudogene. The length of the CDR3 is 16 residues. CDR3 sequence (DNA): TGTGCCAGCAGCAAAGTTCATCGACAGGGGCCCTACGAGCAGTACTTC. As protein: CASSKVHRQGPYEQYF.

The rearrangement joins TRBV12-5 to TRBJ2-2; 7 positions agree with TRBD1. The V and J ends lost 0 bases and 6 bases, in that order; junction bases with no gene match: 1. The length of the CDR3 is 14 residues. From germline, CDR1 is LGHNT and CDR2 FRNRAP. In DNA, the CDR3 is TGTGCTAGTGGTTTGGTAACAGGGGCCGGGGAGCTGTTTTTT. Protein: CASGLVTGAGELFF. The variable domain in full, completed from reference TRBV12-5 and TRBJ2-2, reads DARVTQTPRHKVTEMGQEVTMRCQPILGHNTVFWYRQTMMQGLELLAYFRNRAPLDDSGMPKDRFSAEMPDATLATLKIQPSEPRDSAVYFCASGLVTGAGELFFGEGSRLTVL.

The V call is TRBV12-3 or TRBV12-4, the J call TRBJ1-1; the D is unclear. V was clipped by 6 bases and J by 0 bases, with 8 bases between them. The CDR3 totals 13 residues. The CDR3 DNA follows: TGTGCCAGCAGCCCGACATTGAACACTGAAGCTTTCTTT. It translates to CASSPTLNTEAFF.

J is TRBJ2-5 and V is TRBV19; 12 nucleotides agree with TRBD2. This CDR3 contains 15 residues. Germline V lookup: CDR1 LNHDA, CDR2 SQIVND (reference sequence). V was pared by 5 bases and J by 4 bases, with 5 bases of the junction left unmatched. As DNA, the CDR3 is TGTGCCAGTAGTCCCAAGGGACTAGCGGGAGAGACCCAGTACTTC. Its protein is CASSPKGLAGETQYF.

DNA for the CDR3: TGTGCCAGCAGTTTCTGGGACAGGGGCCCCGGGGGCACCTTC. This encodes CASSFWDRGPGGTF. The V call is TRBV28, the J call TRBJ1-2; TRBD1 matches 10 bases. This CDR3 region has 14 residues. Germline CDR1 is MDHEN and CDR2 is SYDVKM. Trimming removed 3 bases from V and 13 bases from J; junction bases left unmatched: 11.

This chain joins TRBV9 and TRBJ2-3, with 11 bases that match TRBD2. With V trimmed by 3 bases and J by 3 bases, 15 bases remained unmatched. CDR1 and CDR2 (germline): SGDLS, YYNGEE. This CDR3 spans 19 amino acids. Written as DNA, the CDR3 is TGTGCCAGCAGCGCTTACATTAGCGGGGGGGCTTTTGGGACAGATACGCAGTATTTT. Translation gives CASSAYISGGAFGTDTQYF.

The chain's CDR3 is CASSQSEDTQYF. The CDR3 DNA reads as TGTGCCAGCAGCCAATCGGAGGATACGCAGTATTTT. The chain combines TRBV14 with TRBJ2-3; D unresolved. This CDR3 is built from 12 residues. Germline V gene data show CDR1 as SGHDN and CDR2 as FVKESK. With 2 bases removed from V and 6 bases from J, the gap between germline ends came to 6 bases.